A selection of T cell receptor beta chains follows, all from one sample in a study of blood T cell repertoires in COVID-19. Sequencing used immunoSEQ multiplex PCR; TCRdb keeps in-frame clones, though not all of them. The sample holds about 300,000 clones; roughly 87% are singletons and the top ten take roughly 2.1%. The sequenced material came from peripheral blood. The receptors come from a man between 18 and 35 years old with active or convalescent COVID-19. CDR3s include the opening cysteine and the closing phenylalanine or tryptophan.

V gene	J gene	CDR3 protein
TRBV13	TRBJ2-5	CASSTGDREQETQYF
TRBV10-2	TRBJ1-2	CASSSQANYGYTF
TRBV7-9	TRBJ1-1	CASNEDLNTEAFF
TRBV6-6	TRBJ2-1	CAAGGRSSYNEQFF
TRBV9	TRBJ2-5	CASSVGQGMYQETQYF
TRBV7-8	TRBJ1-1	CASSPRQGTSEAFF
TRBV6-5	TRBJ1-1	CASRVAGAEAFF
TRBV7-9	TRBJ1-1	CASSSGQVDRGAFF
TRBV7-9	TRBJ1-5	CASSFSGNNQPQHF
TRBV27	TRBJ1-5	CASSFRQGGQPQHF
TRBV12-3/TRBV12-4	TRBJ1-2	CASAPQGNYGYTF
TRBV6-4	TRBJ2-6	CASSDGDRAGANVLTF
TRBV7-6	TRBJ1-4	CASSLGPGNDEKLFF
TRBV27	TRBJ1-6	CASSPGHLKALHF
TRBV9	TRBJ1-2	CASSGGTAHGYTF
TRBV29-1	TRBJ2-5	CSVEWRTGNQETQYF
TRBV5-4	TRBJ2-3	CASSPRDRRYTDTQYF
TRBV7-3	TRBJ2-5	CASSSKGLPQETQYF
TRBV10-1	TRBJ2-3	CASSETGTGGTDTQYF
TRBV9	TRBJ2-2	CASSVVAPGNTGELFF
TRBV6-5	TRBJ2-1	CASSYLLSNEQFF
TRBV11-2	TRBJ2-7	CASSLGYFRDRGGNEQYF
TRBV7-6	TRBJ1-3	CASLEVYRSAGNTIYF
TRBV28	TRBJ2-5	CASSPGGGLGGETQYF
TRBV28	TRBJ1-4	CASSTGGQGSVNEKLFF
TRBV18	TRBJ1-1	CASSHGTGRTEAFF
TRBV7-9	TRBJ2-3	CASSSSSGGVADTQYF
TRBV11-2	TRBJ2-7	CASTVGLSYEQYF
TRBV24-1	TRBJ1-5	CATSDGGTHSNQPQHF
TRBV27	TRBJ1-2	CASSLLGQGNYGYTF
TRBV15	TRBJ1-4	CATRRTGDGEKLFF
TRBV13	TRBJ2-7	CASSYKPSSYEQYF
TRBV18	TRBJ2-7	CASSQDVGTIYEQYF
TRBV5-1	TRBJ2-1	CASSLGTHANEQFF
TRBV27	TRBJ2-1	CASSLLARESPYNEQFF
TRBV6-5	TRBJ1-1	CASSPPWGSNTEAFF
TRBV10-2	TRBJ1-1	CASGYRLTEAFF
TRBV18	TRBJ2-2	CASSPRQGVDTGELFF
TRBV5-1	TRBJ2-7	CASVISGRGPYEQYF
TRBV6-6	TRBJ1-1	CASSSRGTEAFF
TRBV2	TRBJ1-5	CASSVQGSSNQPQHF
TRBV15	TRBJ1-4	CATSRAAVATNEKLFF